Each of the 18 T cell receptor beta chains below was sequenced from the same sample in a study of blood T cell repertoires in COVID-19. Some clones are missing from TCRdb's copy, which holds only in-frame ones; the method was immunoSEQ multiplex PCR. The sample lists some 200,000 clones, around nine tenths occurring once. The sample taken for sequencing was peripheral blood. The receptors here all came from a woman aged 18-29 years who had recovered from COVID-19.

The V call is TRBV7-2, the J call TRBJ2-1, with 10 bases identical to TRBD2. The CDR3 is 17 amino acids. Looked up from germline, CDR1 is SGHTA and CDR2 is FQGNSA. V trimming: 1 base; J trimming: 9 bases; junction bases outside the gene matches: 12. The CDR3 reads CASSLVVTAGGKGEQFF. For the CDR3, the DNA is TGTGCCAGCAGCTTAGTCGTTACAGCGGGAGGGAAGGGTGAGCAGTTCTTC.

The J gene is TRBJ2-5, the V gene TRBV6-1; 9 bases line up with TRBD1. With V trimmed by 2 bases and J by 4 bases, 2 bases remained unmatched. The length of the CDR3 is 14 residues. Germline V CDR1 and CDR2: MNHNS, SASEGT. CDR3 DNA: TGTGCCAGCAGTGAATCGGACAGGGGAGAGACCCAGTACTTC. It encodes CASSESDRGETQYF.

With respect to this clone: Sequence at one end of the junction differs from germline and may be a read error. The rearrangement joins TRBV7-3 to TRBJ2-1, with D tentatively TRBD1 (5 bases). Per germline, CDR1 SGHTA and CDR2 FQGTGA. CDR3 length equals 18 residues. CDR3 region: CASRLRQSSGRAYNEQFF. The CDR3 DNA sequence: TGTGCCAGCAGGTTAAGACAAAGTTCGGGCAGGGCGTACAATGAGCAGTTCTTC.

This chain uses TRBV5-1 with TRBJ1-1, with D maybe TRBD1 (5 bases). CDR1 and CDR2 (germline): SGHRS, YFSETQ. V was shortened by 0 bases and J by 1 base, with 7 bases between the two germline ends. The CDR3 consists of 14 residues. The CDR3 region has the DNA TGCGCCAGCAGCTTGGGACAGACGAACACTGAAGCTTTCTTT. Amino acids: CASSLGQTNTEAFF.

The CDR3: CASSLSRDWSYEQYF. DNA for the CDR3: TGTGCCAGCAGTCTTTCCCGGGACTGGTCCTACGAGCAGTACTTC. The rearrangement uses TRBV2 and TRBJ2-7; D is perhaps TRBD2 (6 bases). The CDR3 runs 15 residues. V shed 5 bases and J shed 1 base, with 15 bases lying between them. The germline CDR1 and CDR2 sequences are SNHLY and FYNNEI.

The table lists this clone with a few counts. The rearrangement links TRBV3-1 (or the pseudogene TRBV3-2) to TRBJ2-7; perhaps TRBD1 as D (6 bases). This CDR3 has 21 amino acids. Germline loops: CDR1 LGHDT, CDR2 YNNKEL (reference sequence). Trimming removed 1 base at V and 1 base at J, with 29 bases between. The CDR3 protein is CASSQVIRRGWIGILSYEQYF. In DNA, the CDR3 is TGTGCCAGCAGCCAAGTCATACGCAGGGGATGGATAGGGATTCTGTCCTACGAGCAGTACTTC.

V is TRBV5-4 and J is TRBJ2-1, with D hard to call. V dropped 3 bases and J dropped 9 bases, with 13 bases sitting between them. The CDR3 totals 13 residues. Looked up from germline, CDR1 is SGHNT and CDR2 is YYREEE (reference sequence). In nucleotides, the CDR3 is TGTGCCAGCAGCTATAATTGGGCGCCTGAGCAGTTCTTC. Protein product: CASSYNWAPEQFF.

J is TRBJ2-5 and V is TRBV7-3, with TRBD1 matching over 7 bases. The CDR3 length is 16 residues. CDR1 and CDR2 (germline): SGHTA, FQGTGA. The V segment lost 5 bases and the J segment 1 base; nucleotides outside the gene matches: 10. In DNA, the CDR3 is TGTGCCAGCAGCCGTACCGCGACAGGGCTCCAAGAGACCCAGTACTTC. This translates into CASSRTATGLQETQYF. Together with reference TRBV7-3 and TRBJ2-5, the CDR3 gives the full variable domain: GAGVSQTPSNKVTEKGKYVELRCDPISGHTALYWYRQSLGQGPEFLIYFQGTGAADDSGLPNDRFFAVRPEGSVSTLKIQRTERGDSAVYLCASSRTATGLQETQYFGPGTRLLVL.

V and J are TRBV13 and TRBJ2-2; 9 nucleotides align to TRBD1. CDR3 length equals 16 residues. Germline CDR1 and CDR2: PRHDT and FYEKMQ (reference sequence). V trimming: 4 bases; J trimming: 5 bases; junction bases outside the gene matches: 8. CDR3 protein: CASSSGDRAGTGELFF. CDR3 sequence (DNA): TGTGCCAGCAGCTCAGGGGACAGGGCTGGGACCGGGGAGCTGTTTTTT.

The CDR3 region has the DNA TGTGCCAGCAGCCAAGATGTGGGACTAGCGTTGAACACCGGGGAGCTGTTTTTT. This encodes CASSQDVGLALNTGELFF. This chain links TRBV3-1 (or the pseudogene TRBV3-2) with TRBJ2-2; 10 bases map to TRBD2. V trimming: 0 bases; J trimming: 1 base; junction bases outside the gene matches: 5. The CDR3 has 18 residues. Per the germline V gene, CDR1 is LGHDT and CDR2 is YNNKEL (reference sequence).

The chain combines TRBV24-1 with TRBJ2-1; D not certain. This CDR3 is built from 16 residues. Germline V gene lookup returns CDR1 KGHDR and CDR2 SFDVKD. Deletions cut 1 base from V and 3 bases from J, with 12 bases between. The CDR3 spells CATSDLVPRNYNEQFF. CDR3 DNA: TGTGCCACCAGTGATTTAGTCCCGAGAAACTACAATGAGCAGTTCTTC.

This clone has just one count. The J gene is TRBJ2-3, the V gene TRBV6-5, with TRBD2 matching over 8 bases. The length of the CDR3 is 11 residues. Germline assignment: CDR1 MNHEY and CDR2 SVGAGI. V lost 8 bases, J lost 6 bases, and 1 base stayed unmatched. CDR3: CASPGGDTQYF. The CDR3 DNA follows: TGTGCCAGCCCGGGGGGGGATACGCAGTATTTT.

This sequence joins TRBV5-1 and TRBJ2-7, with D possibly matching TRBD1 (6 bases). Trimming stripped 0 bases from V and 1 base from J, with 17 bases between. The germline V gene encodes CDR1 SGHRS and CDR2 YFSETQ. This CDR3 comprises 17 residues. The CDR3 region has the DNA TGCGCCAGCAGCTTGGCCCCGGTTGGCAGGGGATCCTACGAGCAGTACTTC. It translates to CASSLAPVGRGSYEQYF.

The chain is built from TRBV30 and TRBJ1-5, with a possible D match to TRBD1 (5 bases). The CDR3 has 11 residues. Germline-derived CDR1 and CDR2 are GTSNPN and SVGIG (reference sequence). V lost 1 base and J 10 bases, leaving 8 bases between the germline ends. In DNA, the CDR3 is TGTGCCTGGAGTGACGGGGGTCCCCAGCATTTT. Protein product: CAWSDGGPQHF.

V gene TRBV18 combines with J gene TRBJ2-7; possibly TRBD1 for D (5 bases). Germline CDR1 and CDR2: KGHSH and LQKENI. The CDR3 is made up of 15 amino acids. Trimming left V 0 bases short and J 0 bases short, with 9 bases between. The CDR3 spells CASSPPSRVSYEQYF. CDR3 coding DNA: TGTGCCAGCTCACCACCGTCCAGGGTCTCCTACGAGCAGTACTTC.

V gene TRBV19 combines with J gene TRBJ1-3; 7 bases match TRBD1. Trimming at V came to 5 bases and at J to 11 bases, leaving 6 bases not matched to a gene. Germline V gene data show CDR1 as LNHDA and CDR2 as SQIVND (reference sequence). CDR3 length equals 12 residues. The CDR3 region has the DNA TGTGCCAGTAGTCCCCAGGGGGTCGCCATATATTTT. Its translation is CASSPQGVAIYF. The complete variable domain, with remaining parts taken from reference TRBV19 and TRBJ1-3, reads DGGITQSPKYLFRKEGQNVTLSCEQNLNHDAMYWYRQDPGQGLRLIYYSQIVNDFQKGDIAEGYSVSREKKESFPLTVTSAQKNPTAFYLCASSPQGVAIYFGEGSWLTVV.

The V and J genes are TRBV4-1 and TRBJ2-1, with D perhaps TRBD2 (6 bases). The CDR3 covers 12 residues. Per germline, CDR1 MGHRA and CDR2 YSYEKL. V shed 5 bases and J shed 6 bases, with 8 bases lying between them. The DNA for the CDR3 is TGCGCCAGCAGCTTGACTAGCAATGAGCAGTTCTTC. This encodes CASSLTSNEQFF.

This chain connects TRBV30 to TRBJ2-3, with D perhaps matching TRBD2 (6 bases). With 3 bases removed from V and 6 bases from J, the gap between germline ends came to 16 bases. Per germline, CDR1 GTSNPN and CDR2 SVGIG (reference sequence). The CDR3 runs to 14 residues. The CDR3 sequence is CAWRGRDKVDTQYF. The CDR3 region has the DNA TGTGCCTGGAGGGGGCGGGATAAGGTGGATACGCAGTATTTT.